The clone carrying this T cell receptor (beta chain) has just a few counts. Its antigen is unknown. These data are taken from a study of cytomegalovirus exposure and HLA in healthy donors. Germline V gene sequence: CDR1 SGHRS, CDR2 YFSETQ. The CDR3 is made up of 13 amino acids. With 1 base removed from V and 2 bases from J, the gap between germline ends came to 6 bases. Primers included in the PCR were 60 Vbeta and 13 Jbeta primers. Libraries were prepared by immunoSEQ multiplex PCR; TCRdb keeps only in-frame clonotypes and omits some of them. This repertoire shows around 180,000 clones, just under 80% found once; its top ten account for 4.5% to 7.5%. All donors participated as healthy donors of bone marrow. Overall study findings and caveats: The study put 150 to 200 TCR beta chains on its list as cytomegalovirus-associated.

The sequenced material came from PBMCs. This TCR derives from a woman aged 25 to 39 in good health and CMV-seropositive. The chain combines TRBV5-1 with TRBJ1-2; D is unresolved. CDR3 in DNA: TGCGCCAGCAGCTTGCAACGGAACTATGGCTACACCTTC. Translation: CASSLQRNYGYTF.